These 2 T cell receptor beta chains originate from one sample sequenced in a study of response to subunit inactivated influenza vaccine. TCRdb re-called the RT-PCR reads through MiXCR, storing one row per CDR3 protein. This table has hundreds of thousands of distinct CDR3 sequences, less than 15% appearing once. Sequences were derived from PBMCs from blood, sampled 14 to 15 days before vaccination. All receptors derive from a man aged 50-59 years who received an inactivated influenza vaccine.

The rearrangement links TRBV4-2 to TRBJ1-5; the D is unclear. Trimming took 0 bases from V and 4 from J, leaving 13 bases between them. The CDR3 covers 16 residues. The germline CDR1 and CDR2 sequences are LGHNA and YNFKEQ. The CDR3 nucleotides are TGTGCCAGCAGCCAAGATGGCACTACTACAAATCAGCCCCAGCATTTT. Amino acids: CASSQDGTTTNQPQHF.

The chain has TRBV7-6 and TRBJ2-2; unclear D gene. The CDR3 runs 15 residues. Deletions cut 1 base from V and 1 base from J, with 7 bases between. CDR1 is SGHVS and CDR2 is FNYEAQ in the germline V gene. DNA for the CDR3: TGTGCCAGCAGCTTAGGGCTGGAGAACACCGGGGAGCTGTTTTTT. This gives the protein CASSLGLENTGELFF.